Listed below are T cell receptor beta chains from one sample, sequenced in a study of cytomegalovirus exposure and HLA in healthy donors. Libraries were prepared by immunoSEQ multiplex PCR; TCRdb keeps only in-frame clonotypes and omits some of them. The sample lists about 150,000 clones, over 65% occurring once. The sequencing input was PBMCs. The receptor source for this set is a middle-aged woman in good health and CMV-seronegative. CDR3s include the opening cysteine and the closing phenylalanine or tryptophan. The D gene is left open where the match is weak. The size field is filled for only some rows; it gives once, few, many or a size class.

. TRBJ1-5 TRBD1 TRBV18 CASSPGQGAAWPQHF TGTGCCAGCTCACCAGGCCAGGGGGCCGCTTGGCCCCAGCATTTT
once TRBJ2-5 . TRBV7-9 CASSLGAKELGRDTQYF TGTGCCAGCAGCTTAGGGGCTAAGGAACTAGGAAGAGATACCCAGTACTTC
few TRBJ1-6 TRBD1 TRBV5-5 CASTRDRGSGNSPLHF TGTGCCAGCACCAGGGACAGGGGATCTGGGAATTCACCCCTCCACTTT
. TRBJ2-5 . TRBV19 CASSTDGETQYF TGTGCCAGTAGCACAGATGGGGAGACCCAGTACTTC
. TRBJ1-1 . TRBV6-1 CASKVAGRNTEAFF TGTGCCAGCAAAGTGGCGGGGAGGAACACTGAAGCTTTCTTT
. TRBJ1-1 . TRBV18 CASSPLSVNTEAFF TGTGCCAGCTCACCACTTTCCGTGAACACTGAAGCTTTCTTT
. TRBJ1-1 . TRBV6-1 CATPSDMNTEAFF TGTGCCACCCCCTCGGACATGAACACTGAAGCTTTCTTT
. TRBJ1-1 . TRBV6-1 CASSEKGMGGGWNTEAFF TGTGCCAGCAGTGAAAAGGGCATGGGCGGGGGATGGAACACTGAAGCTTTCTTT
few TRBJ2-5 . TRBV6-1 CASTYREKETQYF TGTGCCAGCACCTACAGGGAGAAAGAGACCCAGTACTTC
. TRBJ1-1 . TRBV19 CASSPAVNTEAFF TGTGCCAGTAGCCCCGCAGTGAACACTGAAGCTTTCTTT
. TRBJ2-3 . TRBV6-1 CASSEGVRSTDTQYF TGTGCCAGCAGTGAAGGGGTGCGGAGCACAGATACGCAGTATTTT
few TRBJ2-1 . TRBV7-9 CASSLRGSSYNEQFF TGTGCCAGCAGCTTGAGGGGGAGCTCCTACAATGAGCAGTTCTTC
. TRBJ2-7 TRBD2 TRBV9 CASSARDYPTYEQYF TGTGCCAGCAGCGCCCGGGACTACCCCACCTACGAGCAGTACTTC
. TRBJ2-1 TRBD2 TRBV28 CASGGLAGGSSHNEQFF TGTGCCAGCGGTGGACTAGCGGGAGGATCAAGCCACAATGAGCAGTTCTTC
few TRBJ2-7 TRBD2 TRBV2 CASSLAGGSYEQYF TGTGCCAGCAGCTTAGCGGGGGGCTCCTACGAGCAGTACTTC
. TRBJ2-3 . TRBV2 CASSEARVDTQYF TGTGCCAGCAGTGAAGCGCGGGTAGATACGCAGTATTTT
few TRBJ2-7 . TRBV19 CASSMEFFSSYEQYF TGTGCCAGTAGTATGGAGTTTTTCAGCTCCTACGAGCAGTACTTC
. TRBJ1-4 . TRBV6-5 CASSYRTSKEKLFF TGTGCCAGCAGTTATAGGACAAGTAAGGAAAAACTGTTTTTT
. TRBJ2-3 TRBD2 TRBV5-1 CASTPSGTSGGGTDTQYF TGCGCCAGCACCCCTTCCGGGACTAGCGGGGGAGGGACAGATACGCAGTATTTT
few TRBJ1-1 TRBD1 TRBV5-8 CASRRQGAGNTEAFF TGTGCCAGCAGGCGACAGGGGGCTGGGAACACTGAAGCTTTCTTT
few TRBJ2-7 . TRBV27 CASSEGRAYEQYF TGTGCCAGCAGTGAGGGAAGGGCCTACGAGCAGTACTTC
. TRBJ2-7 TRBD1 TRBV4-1 CASSQTGTGGYGQYF TGCGCCAGCAGCCAGACCGGGACAGGGGGATACGGGCAGTACTTC
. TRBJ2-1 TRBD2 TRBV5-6 CASSLLAGLAGGLNEQFF TGTGCCAGCAGTCTCCTCGCAGGACTAGCGGGGGGATTAAATGAGCAGTTCTTC
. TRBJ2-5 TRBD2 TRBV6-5 CASSYSRLAGEETQYF TGTGCCAGCAGTTACTCGAGGCTAGCGGGGGAAGAGACCCAGTACTTC
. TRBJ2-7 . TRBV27 CASSLKGDPYEQYF TGTGCCAGCAGTTTAAAGGGGGACCCCTACGAGCAGTACTTC
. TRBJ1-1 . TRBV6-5 CASGQRMSTEAFF TGTGCCAGCGGGCAGAGAATGAGCACTGAAGCTTTCTTT
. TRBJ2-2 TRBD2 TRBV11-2 CASSLRETSLNTGELFF TGTGCCAGCAGCTTAAGGGAGACTAGCCTCAACACCGGGGAGCTGTTTTTT